This T cell receptor beta chain was sequenced during a study of CD8+CD57+ T cells in acquired aplastic anemia (dated by TCRdb to the late 2010s). Concerning the study at large: Extracted DNA from sorted CD4+ and CD8+ cells averaged approximately 3 ug, ranging from roughly 0.2 to 30 ug. CD8+CD57+ expansion was defined as frequency above the mean frequency observed in healthy subjects. Study-level results and caveats: Patients and healthy controls showed no significant difference in CD8+ Simpson's diversity (P=0.060). Roughly 30 CD8+ CDR3 sequences were shared between patients and controls but appeared highly expressed in patients and within their immunodominant clones.

Based on the germline V gene (reference sequence), the CDR1 and CDR2 sequences are DFQATT and SNEGSKA. The V and J ends are trimmed by 2 bases and 5 bases, leaving 20 bases between them. From cysteine to phenylalanine, the CDR3 is 16 amino acids long. Only CDR3 DNA remains: 48 bases, in frame from the first base. Note on this clonotype: Its antigen is still unknown. Base qualities were left out, and no much larger clone turns up one base away.

Profiling of TCR beta VDJ combinations and CDR3 sequences used genomic DNA as the template. TCR repertoire sequencing was run on an Illumina HiSeq 2000. Turning to the authors' computational methods: TRBV/TRBJ rearrangement plots, CDR3 size and DJ length profiles, and Simpson's diversity index were used to evaluate the repertoires. The most abundant DNA sequence in the deep sequencing data was taken as the immunodominant clone. CDR3 amino acid sequences were screened for sharing across subjects and were compared with published repertoires and the VDJdb database. The raw public reads went through TCRdb reprocessing: fastp at Q25, MiXCR clone calling, in-frame beta chains kept. Every CDR3 protein is listed once, alongside the most common genes and DNA of its rows. The V and J calls come from TCRdb's annotation, not from the publication. Present in this sample are roughly 290,000 distinct CDR3 sequences, under 65% of which were seen just once. The leading ten clones occupy 1% to 1.5% of the sample.

The patients picked for sequencing were ones in whom flow cytometry had shown an expansion of CD8+CD57+ cells. Every patient had a diagnosis of severe acquired aplastic anemia based on International Study of Aplastic Anemia and Agranulocytosis and Camitta criteria. No therapy had been received by the patients at the time of blood sampling. The study deep-sequenced TCR repertoires of sorted CD4+ and CD8+ blood T cells from severe aplastic anemia patients and healthy subjects. In the USA, patient enrollment took place under clinicaltrials.gov protocols 00001620, 01623167, 00001397, 00071045, 00081523 and 00961064. Ficoll-Paque density gradient centrifugation was used to isolate peripheral blood mononuclear cells. Before DNA extraction, CD4+ and CD8+ T cells were sorted by FACS or by magnetic beads.

Sequencing used sorted CD4+, CD8+, or CD8+CD57+ T cells (not recorded which) from PBMCs. This receptor was obtained from a human donor with aplastic anemia. The chain links TRBV20-1 with TRBJ2-3; the D gene may be TRBD1 or TRBD2, since each aligns over 7 bases. The sequence in DNA is TGCAGTGCTAGATTACGCCGGACTAGACAGGGAGATACGCAGTATTTT. This codes for CSARLRRTRQGDTQYF.